These T cell receptor beta chains were read from a single sample in a study of CD8 T cells in ankylosing spondylitis. Each CDR3 protein gets one entry after TCRdb re-called the 5' RACE reads with MiXCR. The top ten hold approximately 0.46% of the sample, which has some 840,000 distinct CDR3 sequences, approximately 12% seen once. Source material: blood, either unsorted or a sorted T cell fraction (not recorded which). These receptors came from a male donor with ankylosing spondylitis. CDR3s include the opening cysteine and the closing phenylalanine or tryptophan. Fields, in order: clone size, J gene, V gene, D gene, CDR3 DNA, CDR3 protein. D genes are given only for firm matches. For some rows the clone size is stated as once, few or many, or as a class when expanded; others skip it.

.,TRBJ1-2,TRBV12-3/TRBV12-4,.,TGTGCCAGCAGCCCCCCGGCGGAGGGAGGTGGCTACACCTTC,CASSPPAEGGGYTF
many,TRBJ2-5,TRBV5-1,TRBD1,TGTGCCAGCAGTCTCAGGACAGGGCGGGAGACCCAGTACTTC,CASSLRTGRETQYF
.,TRBJ2-7,TRBV7-9,.,TGTGCCAGCAGCTCAGGCGGATGGGAGCAGTACTTC,CASSSGGWEQYF
many,TRBJ2-7,TRBV29-1,TRBD2,TGCAGCGTTCCAGGGCCGGGACTAGCGGAGTACGAGCAGTACTTC,CSVPGPGLAEYEQYF
.,TRBJ2-3,TRBV5-1,.,TGCGCCAGCAGCTCAAAACCGGGCCCACAAATTTGGTATTTT,CASSSKPGPQIWYF
few,TRBJ2-3,TRBV29-1,.,TGCAGCGCCTGTCTTTTGTCCACAGATACGCAGTATTTT,CSACLLSTDTQYF
.,TRBJ2-5,TRBV7-2,.,TGTGCCAGCAGCTCAGACGGGCACAGCGTTGAGACCCAGTACTTC,CASSSDGHSVETQYF
.,TRBJ2-7,TRBV28,.,TGTGCCAGCAACACCTACCACGGAGGGGACTCCTACGAGCAGTACTTC,CASNTYHGGDSYEQYF
few,TRBJ2-1,TRBV20-1,TRBD2,TGCAGTGCCAATAGCGGGGCTAAAAATGAGCAGTTCTTC,CSANSGAKNEQFF
.,TRBJ2-3,TRBV10-1,TRBD2,TGCGCCATCCTCCGGAGACTAGCGGGGGGGCCGAGGCCAGATACGCAGTATTTT,CAILRRLAGGPRPDTQYF
.,TRBJ2-7,TRBV15,.,TGTGCCACCAGCAGAGGTCGTGGGGGCTACGAGCAGTACTTC,CATSRGRGGYEQYF
few,TRBJ2-7,TRBV7-2,.,TGTGCCAGCAGCCAAGCCGGGACACCTTTCTACGAGCAGTACTTC,CASSQAGTPFYEQYF
many,TRBJ1-2,TRBV5-1,.,TGCGCCAGCAGCCCACAAGGGGGGCACTACTATGGCTACACCTTC,CASSPQGGHYYGYTF
.,TRBJ2-5,TRBV7-2,.,TGTGCCAGCAGCTCCGGGGGACATTTTCAAGAGACCCAGTACTTC,CASSSGGHFQETQYF
many,TRBJ1-1,TRBV10-3,TRBD1,TGTGCCATACGACAGACAGGGGAATACACTGAAGCTTTCTTT,CAIRQTGEYTEAFF
.,TRBJ2-7,TRBV7-6,TRBD2,TGTGCCAGCAGCCCTTCCCCTAGCGGCTCCTACGAGCAGTACTTC,CASSPSPSGSYEQYF
few,TRBJ1-1,TRBV29-1,TRBD1,TGCAGCGTAAGGACAGGGGGATACACTGAAGCTTTCTTT,CSVRTGGYTEAFF
.,TRBJ2-3,TRBV12-3/TRBV12-4,.,TGTGCCAGCAAGGTTGATGGGGCGACAGATACGCAGTATTTT,CASKVDGATDTQYF
.,TRBJ2-2,TRBV9,.,TGTGCCAGCAGCGTAGTTGAGGCCGGGGAGCTGTTTTTT,CASSVVEAGELFF
.,TRBJ2-3,TRBV6-1,TRBD2,TGTGCCAGCAGAGGACTAGCGGGAGGGGATACGCAGTATTTT,CASRGLAGGDTQYF
.,TRBJ2-3,TRBV12-3/TRBV12-4,TRBD1,TGTGCCAGCAGTTTTAAGACAGGGTCACTCACAGATACGCAGTATTTT,CASSFKTGSLTDTQYF
few,TRBJ1-1,TRBV4-2,.,TGTGCCAGCAGCCAAGGGGCGGAGGGGGTGAACACTGAAGCTTTCTTT,CASSQGAEGVNTEAFF
.,TRBJ1-2,TRBV7-9,.,TGTGCCAGCGGGTACGCTAACTATGGCTACACCTTC,CASGYANYGYTF
.,TRBJ2-5,TRBV20-1,.,TGCAGTGCTAGAAAACCCAGGGGGGGGTGGCAAGAGACCCAGTACTTC,CSARKPRGGWQETQYF
many,TRBJ1-1,TRBV6-2/TRBV6-3,.,TGTGCCAGCAGTAGGTGGATCCACACTGAAGCTTTCTTT,CASSRWIHTEAFF
.,TRBJ2-7,TRBV29-1,TRBD2,TGCACTCTGGGGGAGGGAGGTGGCGAGCAGTACTTC,CTLGEGGGEQYF
.,TRBJ1-5,TRBV7-2,TRBD1,TGTGCCAGCAGCTTCAAGACCGGGACAGGACTGCATTTT,CASSFKTGTGLHF
.,TRBJ2-3,TRBV19,.,TGTGCCAGCCACGTACGGGGAGCCGACACAGATACGCAGTATTTT,CASHVRGADTDTQYF
.,TRBJ1-2,TRBV4-1,.,TGCGCCAGCAGCCAAGAGGCCGCTGGAAAGGGCTACACCTTC,CASSQEAAGKGYTF
few,TRBJ2-1,TRBV9,.,TGTGCCAGCAGCGCAGGGAGTATCACCTACAATGAGCAGTTCTTC,CASSAGSITYNEQFF
.,TRBJ2-1,TRBV5-1,.,TGCGCCAGCAGCGAGAGCGGAGACTCCTACAATGAGCAGTTCTTC,CASSESGDSYNEQFF
many,TRBJ1-4,TRBV6-1,.,TGTGCCAGCAGTCGACAGAGGGGTGAAAAACTGTTTTTT,CASSRQRGEKLFF
.,TRBJ1-6,TRBV20-1,TRBD1,TGCAGTGCACTGGACAGGGTTCGATCACCCCTCCACTTT,CSALDRVRSPLHF
few,TRBJ2-5,TRBV20-1,TRBD1,TGCAGTGCTGACAGGGAGTCGCGGGAGACCCAGTACTTC,CSADRESRETQYF
.,TRBJ2-2,TRBV5-1,.,TGCGCCAGCAGCTTGATACCGGGCCCCCCCGACACCGGGGAGCTGTTTTTT,CASSLIPGPPDTGELFF
few,TRBJ2-1,TRBV7-2,TRBD2,TGTGCCAGCAGCTACGCGACTAGCGGATACAATGAGCAGTTCTTC,CASSYATSGYNEQFF
few,TRBJ1-2,TRBV27,.,TGTGCCAGCTCGGGCTCCGGCTACAACTATGGCTACACCTTC,CASSGSGYNYGYTF
many,TRBJ2-3,TRBV4-2,.,TGTGCCAGCAGCCGGAGCGGGAGCACAGATACGCAGTATTTT,CASSRSGSTDTQYF
.,TRBJ1-2,TRBV5-1,TRBD1,TGCGCCAGCAGCTTGGCAACGGACAGGATAGACTATGGCTACACCTTC,CASSLATDRIDYGYTF
few,TRBJ1-2,TRBV7-2,.,TGTGCCAGCAGCTCCCCTTCGGGGGTTGGCTACACCTTC,CASSSPSGVGYTF
.,TRBJ1-1,TRBV4-3,.,TGCGCCAGCAGCCTGTACAGGGTCGAGACCACTGAAGCTTTCTTT,CASSLYRVETTEAFF
few,TRBJ2-1,TRBV20-1,.,TGCAGTGCTAGATCGGGACTCTCAAGCTCCTACAATGAGCAGTTCTTC,CSARSGLSSSYNEQFF
.,TRBJ2-1,TRBV10-1,.,TGCGCCAGCAGTGGCTTCTTGAATGAGCAGTTCTTC,CASSGFLNEQFF
few,TRBJ2-2,TRBV2,TRBD2,TGTGCCAGCAGTGACTCTAGCGGTGCCCCCGGGGAGCTGTTTTTT,CASSDSSGAPGELFF
.,TRBJ1-1,TRBV7-9,.,TGTGCCAGCAGCTTATTTACGGAGAACACTGAAGCTTTCTTT,CASSLFTENTEAFF
few,TRBJ2-7,TRBV7-2,TRBD1,TGTGCCAGCAGTCCCGACAGGGGGCACTACGAGCAGTACTTC,CASSPDRGHYEQYF
.,TRBJ2-3,TRBV6-2/TRBV6-3,.,TGTGCCAGCAGTACTCCGGATACGCAGTATTTT,CASSTPDTQYF
.,TRBJ2-5,TRBV24-1,.,TGTGCCACCAGTGATCCGACGGCGACACTCCAAGAGACCCAGTACTTC,CATSDPTATLQETQYF
.,TRBJ2-7,TRBV18,.,TGTGCCAGCTCACCCGGGGGACAGCTCTCCTTC,CASSPGGQLSF
.,TRBJ1-5,TRBV9,.,TGTGCCAGAGAGATCGGTAATAGCAATCAGCCCCAGCATTTT,CAREIGNSNQPQHF
.,TRBJ2-1,TRBV20-1,.,TGCAGTGCTGCTGGGGGTCCTACCTACAATGAGCAGTTCTTC,CSAAGGPTYNEQFF
.,TRBJ2-3,TRBV9,TRBD2,TGTGCCAGCAGCTCTCTTTGGACTAGCGGGGGAGGAGATACGCAGTATTTT,CASSSLWTSGGGDTQYF
.,TRBJ2-7,TRBV7-2,TRBD2,TGTGCCAGCAGCTTGGGGACTAGCGGGGCAGCCTACGAGCAGTACTTC,CASSLGTSGAAYEQYF
.,TRBJ1-1,TRBV6-1,.,TGTGCCAGCCGGTTCCTTGGGAACACTGAAGCTTTCTTT,CASRFLGNTEAFF
few,TRBJ2-1,TRBV7-2,TRBD1,TGTGCCAGCAGCTTGGGCAGGACAGGGTGGAATGAGCAGTTCTTC,CASSLGRTGWNEQFF
.,TRBJ1-5,TRBV6-1,.,TGTGCCAGCAGTAGAGAAAGAGGAGGGGGCAATCAGCCCCAGCATTTT,CASSRERGGGNQPQHF
.,TRBJ2-1,TRBV15,TRBD2,TGTGCCACCAGCACTTCGACTAGCAGACTCACCGAGCAGTTCTTC,CATSTSTSRLTEQFF